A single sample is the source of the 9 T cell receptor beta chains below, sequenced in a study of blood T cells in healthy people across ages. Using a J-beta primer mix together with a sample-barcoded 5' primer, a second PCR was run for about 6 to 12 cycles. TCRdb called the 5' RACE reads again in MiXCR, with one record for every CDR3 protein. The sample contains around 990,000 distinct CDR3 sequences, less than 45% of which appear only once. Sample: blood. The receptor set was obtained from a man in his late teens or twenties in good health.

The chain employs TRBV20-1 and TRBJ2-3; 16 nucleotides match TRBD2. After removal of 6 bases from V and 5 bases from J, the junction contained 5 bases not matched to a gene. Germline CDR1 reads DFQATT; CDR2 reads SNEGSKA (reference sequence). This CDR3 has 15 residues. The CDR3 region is CSAQGLAGGVDTQYF. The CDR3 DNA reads TGCAGTGCCCAGGGACTAGCGGGGGGGGTAGATACGCAGTATTTT.

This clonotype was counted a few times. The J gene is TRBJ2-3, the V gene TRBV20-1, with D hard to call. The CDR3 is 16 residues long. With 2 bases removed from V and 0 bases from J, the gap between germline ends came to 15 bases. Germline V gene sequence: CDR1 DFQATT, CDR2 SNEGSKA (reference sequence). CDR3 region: CSARSPWQASTDTQYF. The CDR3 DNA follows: TGCAGTGCTAGATCCCCCTGGCAGGCTAGCACAGATACGCAGTATTTT.

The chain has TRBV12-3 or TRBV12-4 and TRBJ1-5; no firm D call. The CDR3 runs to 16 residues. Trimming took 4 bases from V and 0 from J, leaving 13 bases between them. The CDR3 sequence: CASSSPDGNSNQPQHF. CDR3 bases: TGTGCCAGCAGTTCACCCGACGGTAATAGCAATCAGCCCCAGCATTTT.

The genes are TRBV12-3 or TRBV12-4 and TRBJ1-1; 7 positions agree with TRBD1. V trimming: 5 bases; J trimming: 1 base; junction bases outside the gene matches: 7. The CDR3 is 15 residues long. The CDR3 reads CASSPQGEENTEAFF. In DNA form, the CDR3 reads TGTGCCAGCAGTCCCCAGGGGGAGGAGAACACTGAAGCTTTCTTT.

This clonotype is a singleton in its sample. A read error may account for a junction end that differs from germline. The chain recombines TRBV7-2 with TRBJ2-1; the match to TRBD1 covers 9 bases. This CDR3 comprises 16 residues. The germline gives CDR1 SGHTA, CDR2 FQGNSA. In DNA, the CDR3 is TGTGCCTGCAGCTTAGACCTCTCGACAGGGGGGTCTGAGCAGTTCTTC. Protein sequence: CACSLDLSTGGSEQFF.

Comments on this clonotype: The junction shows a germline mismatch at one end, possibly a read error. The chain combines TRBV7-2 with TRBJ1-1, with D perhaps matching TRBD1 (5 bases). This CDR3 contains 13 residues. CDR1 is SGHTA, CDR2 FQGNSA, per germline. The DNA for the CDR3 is TGTGCCAGCAACTTACAGGTACGGGGTGAAGCTTTCTTT. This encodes CASNLQVRGEAFF.

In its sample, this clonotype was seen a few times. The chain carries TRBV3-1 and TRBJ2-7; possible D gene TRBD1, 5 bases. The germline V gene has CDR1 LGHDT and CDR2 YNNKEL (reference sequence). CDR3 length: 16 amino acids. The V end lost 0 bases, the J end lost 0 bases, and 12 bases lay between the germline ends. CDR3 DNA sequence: TGTGCCAGCAGCCAAGATAGGGGAAAAAGCTCCTACGAGCAGTACTTC. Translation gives CASSQDRGKSSYEQYF.

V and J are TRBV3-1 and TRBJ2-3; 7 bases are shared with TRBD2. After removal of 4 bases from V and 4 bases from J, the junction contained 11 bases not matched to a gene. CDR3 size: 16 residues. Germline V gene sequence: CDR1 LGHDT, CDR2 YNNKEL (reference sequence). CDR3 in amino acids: CASSPVWAGEADTQYF. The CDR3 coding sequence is TGTGCCAGCAGCCCAGTCTGGGCGGGGGAAGCAGATACGCAGTATTTT.

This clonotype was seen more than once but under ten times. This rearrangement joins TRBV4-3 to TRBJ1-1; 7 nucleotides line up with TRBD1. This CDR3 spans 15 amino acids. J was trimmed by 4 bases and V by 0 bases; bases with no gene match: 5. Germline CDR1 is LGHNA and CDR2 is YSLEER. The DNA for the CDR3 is TGCGCCAGCAGCCAAGATCCGGACAGGACCACTGAAGCTTTCTTT. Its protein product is CASSQDPDRTTEAFF.